Following are 12 T cell receptor beta chains from one sample sequenced in a study of T cell responses to AZD1222 COVID-19 vaccine. Produced via immunoSEQ multiplex PCR; TCRdb's table is partial and in-frame only. The sample contains approximately 210,000 clones, approximately 90% of which appear only once. The source material was peripheral blood, sampled 28 days after the second AZD1222 dose. The receptors derive from an adult who received the AZD1222 COVID-19 vaccine.

The chain links TRBV4-1 to TRBJ2-1, with 9 positions matching TRBD1. V gave up 3 bases and J gave up 8 bases; unmatched junction bases: 11. Germline lookup yields CDR1 MGHRA and CDR2 YSYEKL. The CDR3 has 16 amino acids. The CDR3 DNA follows: TGCGCCAGCAGCCAGTTCGACAGGGGGGCCGAGGATGAGCAGTTCTTC. This codes for CASSQFDRGAEDEQFF.

The CDR3 DNA reads TGTGCCAGCGATCCAGGACAGGCAACTACCGGGGAGCTGTTTTTT. This codes for CASDPGQATTGELFF. The V call is TRBV2, the J call TRBJ2-2, with 7 bases fitting TRBD1. The CDR3 has 15 residues. J lost 5 bases, V lost 8 bases, and 11 bases had no gene match. The V gene's germline CDR1 is SNHLY and CDR2 FYNNEI.

The chain joins TRBV11-3 to TRBJ2-7; TRBD1 matches 9 bases. J gave up 4 bases and V 5 bases, and 6 bases lay outside the gene matches. Germline CDR1 reads SGHNT; CDR2 reads YENEEA. CDR3 length: 14 residues. The CDR3 sequence is CASSPRTGVYEQYF. CDR3 nucleotides: TGTGCCAGCAGCCCAAGGACAGGGGTATACGAGCAGTACTTC.

This rearrangement joins TRBV30 to TRBJ2-7; no definite D call. The CDR3 sequence is 17 residues long. Germline-derived CDR1 and CDR2 are GTSNPN and SVGIG (reference sequence). Trimming removed 1 base at V and 3 bases at J, with 22 bases between. The CDR3 loop is CAWSGVGAGVGYYEQYF. CDR3 DNA: TGTGCCTGGAGTGGGGTCGGAGCAGGAGTTGGCTACTACGAGCAGTACTTC.

V usage is TRBV27 and J usage is TRBJ2-4; a possible D gene is TRBD2 (6 bases). V shed 3 bases and J shed 9 bases, with 15 bases lying between them. Germline-derived CDR1 and CDR2 are MNHEY and SMNVEV (reference sequence). The CDR3 extends over 14 amino acids. CDR3 protein: CASSLPGSASIQYF. The CDR3 DNA sequence: TGTGCCAGCAGTTTGCCCGGGAGCGCGAGCATTCAGTACTTC.

Here the CDR3 DNA reads TGTGCCAGCAGTGCGCCAGGGAAAACAGATACGCAGTATTTT. It yields the protein CASSAPGKTDTQYF. V and J are TRBV2 and TRBJ2-3, with D perhaps matching TRBD1 (5 bases). In germline, CDR1 is SNHLY, CDR2 FYNNEI. The CDR3 is made up of 14 amino acids. V dropped 4 bases and J dropped 3 bases, with 11 bases sitting between them.

The V and J genes are TRBV6-5 and TRBJ1-1; a weak D match, TRBD1 (5 bases). The CDR3 extends over 16 amino acids. Germline V CDR1 and CDR2: MNHEY, SVGAGI. The germline V and J ends were trimmed by 4 bases and 11 bases, with 26 bases remaining between them. The CDR3 DNA follows: TGTGCCAGCAGTTTGTCATGGGACCGGCATTATCTGGAGGCTTTCTTT. The encoded protein is CASSLSWDRHYLEAFF.

V gene TRBV27 combines with J gene TRBJ2-7; 10 bases map to TRBD2. V trimming: 0 bases; J trimming: 2 bases; junction bases outside the gene matches: 1. CDR1 MNHEY and CDR2 SMNVEV come from the germline V gene (reference sequence). This CDR3 comprises 15 residues. CDR3 DNA sequence: TGTGCCAGCAGTTTATCTAGCGGGAGGACCTACGAGCAGTACTTC. The encoded protein is CASSLSSGRTYEQYF.

V usage is TRBV7-3 and J usage is TRBJ1-6, with 8 bases lining up with TRBD1. Germline CDR1 and CDR2: SGHTA and FQGTGA. V lost 5 bases and J lost 9; bases outside the gene matches: 6. The CDR3 is 14 residues long. CDR3 nucleotide sequence: TGTGCCAGCAGCCCAACAGGGGGGTCTTCACCCCTCCACTTT. Its protein product is CASSPTGGSSPLHF.

The chain recombines TRBV24-1 with TRBJ2-5, with TRBD2 as a possible D gene (6 bases). Trimming left V 5 bases short and J 10 bases short, with 16 bases between. Germline CDR1 is KGHDR and CDR2 is SFDVKD. CDR3 length: 13 amino acids. The CDR3 DNA is TGTGCCACCAGTGGGGGACTTAGACGTCTCCAGTACTTC. Translating gives CATSGGLRRLQYF.

This chain joins TRBV19 and TRBJ1-1; TRBD1 aligns across 8 bases. Germline assignment: CDR1 LNHDA and CDR2 SQIVND (reference sequence). Trimming at V came to 0 bases and at J to 7 bases, leaving 7 bases not matched to a gene. This CDR3 region has 15 residues. The CDR3 DNA reads TGTGCCAGTAGTATAGAGTTGGGAGACAGGGGTGAAGCTTTCTTT. Translated, it gives CASSIELGDRGEAFF.

The rearrangement links TRBV25-1 to TRBJ2-7; D perhaps matches TRBD2 (6 bases). The CDR3 consists of 14 residues. V was cut by 6 bases and J by 3 bases, with 15 bases left in between. Germline-derived CDR1 and CDR2 are MGHDK and SYGVNS. The chain's CDR3 is CASSGGDNFYEQYF. In DNA, the CDR3 is TGTGCCAGCAGCGGGGGTGACAACTTCTACGAGCAGTACTTC.